Below are 5 T cell receptor beta chains sequenced from a single sample in a study of T cell repertoires in cytomegalovirus infection. No antigen is known for these receptors. Via MiXCR, TCRdb re-called the reads, giving one row per CDR3 protein. The table includes 370,000 or so distinct CDR3 sequences, 34% detected once. The sequenced sample was cultured PBMCs, obtained from culture after CMV antigen stimulation. The receptor source for this set is a human donor in good health (CMV status not recorded). Some clones in this sample may be carry-over from other donors' samples.

V gene TRBV11-3 combines with J gene TRBJ1-2, with D possibly matching TRBD1 (6 bases). The CDR3 sequence is 15 residues long. The germline V and J ends were trimmed by 4 bases and 7 bases, with 19 bases remaining between them. The V gene's germline CDR1 is SGHNT and CDR2 YENEEA. The CDR3 nucleotides read TGTGCCAGCAGCTCCCCCCGGACAGACCTCTCTGGCTACACCTTC. Protein sequence: CASSSPRTDLSGYTF.

This clonotype was picked up a small number of times. The chain employs TRBV10-2 and TRBJ2-5; 9 bases align to TRBD2. This CDR3 spans 15 amino acids. Germline trimming cut 3 bases from V and 4 bases from J; bases unmatched to any gene: 6. Germline loops: CDR1 WSHSY, CDR2 SAAADI. The CDR3 sequence: CASSDVAGAGETQYF. The CDR3 nucleotides are TGCGCCAGCAGTGACGTAGCGGGAGCTGGAGAGACCCAGTACTTC.

The table lists this clonotype with a few counts. The V call is TRBV6-2 or TRBV6-3, the J call TRBJ2-7; D remains unclear. V dropped 7 bases and J dropped 0 bases, with 10 bases sitting between them. This CDR3 is built from 13 residues. Germline-derived CDR1 and CDR2 are MNHEY and SVGEGT. The CDR3 spells CASIPAPSYEQYF. For the CDR3, the DNA is TGTGCCAGCATTCCAGCTCCCTCCTACGAGCAGTACTTC.

This clonotype was observed a handful of times. The chain employs TRBV28 and TRBJ2-1, with a possible D match to TRBD1 (5 bases). Germline lookup yields CDR1 MDHEN and CDR2 SYDVKM. The V and J ends lost 3 bases and 6 bases respectively, with 9 bases between them. CDR3 length: 13 amino acids. The CDR3 DNA is TGTGCCAGCAGTTTTTATGGGGCCAATGAGCAGTTCTTC. Protein product: CASSFYGANEQFF.

The chain joins TRBV18 to TRBJ2-1; possible D gene TRBD2, 5 bases. This CDR3 contains 15 residues. Trimming removed 4 bases from V and 4 bases from J, with 14 bases in between. Germline lookup yields CDR1 KGHSH and CDR2 LQKENI. The CDR3 is CASSHLRGEYNEQFF. The CDR3 DNA is TGTGCCAGCTCACACCTCCGGGGAGAGTACAATGAGCAGTTCTTC.